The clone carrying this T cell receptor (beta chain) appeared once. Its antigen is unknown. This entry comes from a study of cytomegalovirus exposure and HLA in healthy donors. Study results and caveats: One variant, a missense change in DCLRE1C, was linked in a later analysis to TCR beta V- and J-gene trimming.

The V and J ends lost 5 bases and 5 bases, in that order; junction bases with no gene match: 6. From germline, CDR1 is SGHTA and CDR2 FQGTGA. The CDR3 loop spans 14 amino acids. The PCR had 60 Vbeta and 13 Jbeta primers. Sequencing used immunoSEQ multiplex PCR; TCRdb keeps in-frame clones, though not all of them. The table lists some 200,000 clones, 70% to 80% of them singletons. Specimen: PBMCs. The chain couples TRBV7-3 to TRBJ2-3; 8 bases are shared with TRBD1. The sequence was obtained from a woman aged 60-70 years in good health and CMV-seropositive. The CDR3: CASSPGQGGDTQYF. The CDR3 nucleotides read TGTGCCAGCAGCCCCGGACAGGGTGGAGATACGCAGTATTTT.